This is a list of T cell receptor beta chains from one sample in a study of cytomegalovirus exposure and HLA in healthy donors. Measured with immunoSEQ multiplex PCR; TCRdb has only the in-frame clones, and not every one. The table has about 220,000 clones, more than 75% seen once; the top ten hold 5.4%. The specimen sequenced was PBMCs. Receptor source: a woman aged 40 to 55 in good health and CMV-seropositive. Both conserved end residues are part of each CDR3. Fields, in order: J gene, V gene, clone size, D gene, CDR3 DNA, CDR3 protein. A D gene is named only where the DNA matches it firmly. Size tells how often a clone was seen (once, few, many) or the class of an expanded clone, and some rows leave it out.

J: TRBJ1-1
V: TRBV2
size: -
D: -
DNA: TGTGCCACGACAGGATCGCACTACTACACTGAAGCTTTCTTT
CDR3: CATTGSHYYTEAFF

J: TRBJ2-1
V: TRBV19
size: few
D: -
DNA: TGTGCCAGTAGTTCCCCCGGTAGCCCGAACTCCTACAATGAGCAGTTCTTC
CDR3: CASSSPGSPNSYNEQFF

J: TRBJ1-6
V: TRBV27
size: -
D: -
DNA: TGTGCCAGCAGTTTAGTCAGGGGAAATTCACCCCTCCACTTT
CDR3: CASSLVRGNSPLHF

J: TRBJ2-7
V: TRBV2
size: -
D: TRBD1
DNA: TGTGCCAGCAGGGGACAGGGTCCATCCTACGAGCAGTACTTC
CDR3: CASRGQGPSYEQYF

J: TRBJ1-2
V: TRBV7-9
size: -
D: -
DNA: TGTGCCAGCAGCTTAGCCAGGGACTATGGCTACACCTTC
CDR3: CASSLARDYGYTF

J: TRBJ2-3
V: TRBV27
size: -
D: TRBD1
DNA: TGTGCCAGCAGTTTACCGGACAGGGGGACAGATACGCAGTATTTT
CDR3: CASSLPDRGTDTQYF

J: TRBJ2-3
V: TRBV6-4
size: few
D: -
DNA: TGTGCCAGCAGTAGCTCGCGGGACACAGATACGCAGTATTTT
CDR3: CASSSSRDTDTQYF

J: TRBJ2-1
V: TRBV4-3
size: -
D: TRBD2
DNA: TGCGCCAGCAGCCAAGAGGCCATAGCGGGCGATGAGCAGTTCTTC
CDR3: CASSQEAIAGDEQFF

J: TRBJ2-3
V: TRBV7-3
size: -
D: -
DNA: TGTGCCAGCAGCCTACTGGGCGGGGTTAGCACAGATACGCAGTATTTT
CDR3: CASSLLGGVSTDTQYF

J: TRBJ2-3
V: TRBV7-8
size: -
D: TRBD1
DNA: TGTGCCAGCAGTTACCACCCCGGGACAGACCACACAGATACGCAGTATTTT
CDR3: CASSYHPGTDHTDTQYF

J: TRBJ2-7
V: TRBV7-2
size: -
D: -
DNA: TGTGCCAGCAGCTTGGCGGGGACTGACTACGAGCAGTACTTC
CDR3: CASSLAGTDYEQYF

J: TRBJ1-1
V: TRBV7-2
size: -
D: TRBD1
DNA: TGTGCCAGCAGTCAACAGGGGAGGAACACTGAAGCTTTCTTT
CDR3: CASSQQGRNTEAFF

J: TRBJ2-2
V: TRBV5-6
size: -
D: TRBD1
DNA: TGTGCCAGCAGCTTGGATACAGGGGCGATAATTAACACCGGGGAGCTGTTTTTT
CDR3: CASSLDTGAIINTGELFF

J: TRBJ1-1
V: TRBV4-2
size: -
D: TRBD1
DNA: TGTGCCAGCAGCCAAGAGGGACAGGGGATGAACACTGAAGCTTTCTTT
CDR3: CASSQEGQGMNTEAFF

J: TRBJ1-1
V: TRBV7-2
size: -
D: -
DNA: TGTGCCAGCAGCGGGGGGGGACAACTAGCTTTCTTT
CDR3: CASSGGGQLAFF

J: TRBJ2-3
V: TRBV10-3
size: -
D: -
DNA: TGTGCCATCAGTAGAGTGGGCACAGGGGATACGCAGTATTTT
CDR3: CAISRVGTGDTQYF

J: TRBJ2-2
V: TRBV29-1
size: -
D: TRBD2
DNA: TGCAGCGTCACATCCGGGACTAGCGGGAACACCGGGGAGCTGTTTTTT
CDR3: CSVTSGTSGNTGELFF

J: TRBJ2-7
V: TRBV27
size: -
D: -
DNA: TGTGCCAGCAGAGGGGCGGTCGGCGAGCAGTACTTC
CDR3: CASRGAVGEQYF

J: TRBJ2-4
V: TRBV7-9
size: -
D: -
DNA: TGTTCCAGCAGTAGACGAGGGACATATAACATTCAGTACTTC
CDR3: CSSSRRGTYNIQYF

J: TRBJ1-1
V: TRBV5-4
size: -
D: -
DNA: TGTGCCAGCAGCTTGGGCAGGGAAGCTTTCTTT
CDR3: CASSLGREAFF

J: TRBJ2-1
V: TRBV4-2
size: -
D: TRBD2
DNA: TGTGCCAGCAATGCGGGAGGGCTATACAATGAGCAGTTCTTC
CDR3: CASNAGGLYNEQFF

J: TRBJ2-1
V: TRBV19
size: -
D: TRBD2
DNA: TGTGCCAGTAGTCTCGGACTAGCGGGAAACAATGAGCAGTTCTTC
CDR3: CASSLGLAGNNEQFF

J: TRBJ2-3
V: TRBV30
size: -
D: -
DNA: TGTGCCTGGAGAAGTACGGGCACAGATACGCAGTATTTT
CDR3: CAWRSTGTDTQYF

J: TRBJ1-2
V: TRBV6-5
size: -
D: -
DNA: TGTGCCAGCAGTTACCAAAATTATGGCTACACCTTC
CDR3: CASSYQNYGYTF

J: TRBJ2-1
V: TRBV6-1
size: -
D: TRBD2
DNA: TGTGCCAGCAGTTGGACTAGCGGGCCATACAATGAGCAGTTCTTC
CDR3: CASSWTSGPYNEQFF

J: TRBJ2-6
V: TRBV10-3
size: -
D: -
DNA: TGTGCCATCAGTGTGACAAGCCCGAGCTCTGGGGCCAACGTCCTGACTTTC
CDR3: CAISVTSPSSGANVLTF

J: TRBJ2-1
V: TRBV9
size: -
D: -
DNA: TGTGCCAGCAGCGTAGGGGAGTTTTATGAGCAGTTCTTC
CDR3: CASSVGEFYEQFF

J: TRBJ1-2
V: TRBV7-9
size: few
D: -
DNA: TGTGCCAGCAGCTTACTGTTCGAGGGTGGTGGCGGCTACACCTTC
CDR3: CASSLLFEGGGGYTF

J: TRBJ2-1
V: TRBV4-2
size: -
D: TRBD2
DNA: TGTGCCAGCAGGCGCGACTGGACTAGCGGGAGTGACGAGCAGTTCTTC
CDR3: CASRRDWTSGSDEQFF

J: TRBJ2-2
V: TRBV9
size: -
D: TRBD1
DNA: TGTGCCAGCAGCGAGGGACAGGGGAACACCGGGGAGCTGTTTTTT
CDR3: CASSEGQGNTGELFF

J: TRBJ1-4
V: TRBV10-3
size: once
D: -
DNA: TGTGCCATCAGGGAAGGACAGACGGGTGAAAAACTGTTTTTT
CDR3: CAIREGQTGEKLFF

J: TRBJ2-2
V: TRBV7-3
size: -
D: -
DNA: TGTGCCAGCAACGGGGCGGGACCGAACACCGGGGAGCTGTTTTTT
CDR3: CASNGAGPNTGELFF

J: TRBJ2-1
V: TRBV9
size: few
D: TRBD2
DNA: TGTGCCAGCAGTGGACTAGCCTCCAGCTCGGGGGTATTGGGTGAGCAGTTCTTC
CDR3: CASSGLASSSGVLGEQFF

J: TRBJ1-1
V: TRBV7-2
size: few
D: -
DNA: TGTGCCAGCAGCTCCCCTCACGACAGGAACACTGAAGCTTTCTTT
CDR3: CASSSPHDRNTEAFF

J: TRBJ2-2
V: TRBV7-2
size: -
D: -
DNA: TGTGCCAGCAGCTTAGAGGGGCTCCCTCTCCCCGGGGAGCTGTTTTTT
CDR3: CASSLEGLPLPGELFF